This T cell receptor beta chain was identified in a study of blood T cell repertoires in COVID-19. From germline, CDR1 is SGHTA and CDR2 FQGNSA. The trim removed 1 base at V and 2 bases at J, leaving 8 bases unmatched. The CDR3 extends over 19 amino acids. Original handling: By means of reference gene primer amplification, nucleated cell counts were estimated. Method: immunoSEQ multiplex PCR; TCRdb's copy keeps in-frame clones and lacks some. The V and J calls and clone size come from that table; D and trimming were worked out from the DNA. The sample lists approximately 92,000 clones, roughly 84% seen once, with 1.5% to 2.5% in the top ten. The count of this clone is one.

The sequenced material came from peripheral blood. The chain carries TRBV7-2 and TRBJ2-3; TRBD2 agrees at 14 bases. The clonotype was recovered from an older man with active or convalescent COVID-19. CDR3 DNA sequence: TGTGCCAGCAGCTTAGTGTGGACTAGCGGGGGGCCTACCACAGATACGCAGTATTTT. Residues: CASSLVWTSGGPTTDTQYF.